The sequence of this T cell receptor (beta chain) was determined in a study of identical twins. Overall study results and limits: There were fewer insertions in abundant cord blood beta clonotypes, but memory repertoires showed no such pattern.

TCRdb recomputed calls from the 5' RACE reads with MiXCR, one row per CDR3 protein. Altogether 1.5 million to 2 million distinct CDR3 sequences are present, about 32% being singletons, with the ten largest covering about 0.25%. The CDR3 contains 14 residues. The junction had 5 bases not matched to a gene; V was cut back by 6 bases and J by 7 bases. Germline CDR1 and CDR2: MNHNS and SASEGT. Details on this clonotype: The target antigen is unknown.

The sequencing sample was made of cord blood. The chain links TRBV6-1 to TRBJ2-1, with TRBD2 matching 11 bases. The TCR was taken from a newborn girl in good health. DNA for the CDR3: TGTGCCAGCAGGACTAGCGGGGTTATAAATGAGCAGTTCTTC. Amino acid sequence: CASRTSGVINEQFF.